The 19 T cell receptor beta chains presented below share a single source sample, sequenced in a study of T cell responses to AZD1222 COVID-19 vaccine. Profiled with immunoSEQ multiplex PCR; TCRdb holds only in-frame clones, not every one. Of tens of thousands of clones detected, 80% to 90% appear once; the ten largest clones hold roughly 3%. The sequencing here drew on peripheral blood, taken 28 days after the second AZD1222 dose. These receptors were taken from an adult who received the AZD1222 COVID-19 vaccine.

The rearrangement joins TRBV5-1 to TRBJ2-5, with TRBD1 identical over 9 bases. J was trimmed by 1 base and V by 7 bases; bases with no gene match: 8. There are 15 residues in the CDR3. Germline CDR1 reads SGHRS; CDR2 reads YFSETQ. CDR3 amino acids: CASYAGTGLQETQYF. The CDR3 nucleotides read TGCGCCAGCTACGCCGGGACAGGGCTCCAAGAGACCCAGTACTTC.

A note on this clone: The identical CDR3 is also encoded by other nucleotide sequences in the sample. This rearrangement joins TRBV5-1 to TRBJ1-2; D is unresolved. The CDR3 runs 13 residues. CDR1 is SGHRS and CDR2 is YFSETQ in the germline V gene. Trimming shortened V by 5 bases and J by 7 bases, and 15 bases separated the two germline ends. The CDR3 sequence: CASSLDGGGGYTF. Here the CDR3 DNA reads TGCGCCAGCAGTCTAGACGGCGGCGGTGGCTACACCTTC.

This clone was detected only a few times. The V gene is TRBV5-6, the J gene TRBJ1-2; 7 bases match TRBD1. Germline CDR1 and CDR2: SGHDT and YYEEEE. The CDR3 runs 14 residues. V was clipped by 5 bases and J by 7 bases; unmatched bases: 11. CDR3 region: CASRQATGVGGYTF. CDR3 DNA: TGTGCCAGCAGACAGGCTACAGGGGTGGGTGGCTACACCTTC.

The DNA for the CDR3 is TGCAGCGTTGGAGGGGTTAGCGGGAGGGAGCAGTTCTTC. Encoded protein: CSVGGVSGREQFF. The J gene is TRBJ2-1, the V gene TRBV29-1; 10 positions agree with TRBD2. V lost 4 bases and J lost 10; bases outside the gene matches: 7. This CDR3 contains 13 residues. Germline CDR1 and CDR2: SQVTM and ANQGSEA.

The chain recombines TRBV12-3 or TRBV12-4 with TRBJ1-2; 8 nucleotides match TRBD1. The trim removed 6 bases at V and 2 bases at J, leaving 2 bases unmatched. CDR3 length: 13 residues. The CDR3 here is CASSRQGNYGYTF. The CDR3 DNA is TGTGCCAGCAGCAGACAGGGGAACTATGGCTACACCTTC.

The CDR3 DNA sequence: TGTGCCAGCAGCTCCCGGACAGGGCGGGCTGCTACCTACGAGCAGTACTTC. It yields the protein CASSSRTGRAATYEQYF. The genes are TRBV7-2 and TRBJ2-7, with TRBD1 matching over 8 bases. The CDR3 extends over 17 amino acids. After removal of 4 bases from V and 2 bases from J, the junction contained 13 bases not matched to a gene. Germline CDR1 is SGHTA and CDR2 is FQGNSA. The whole variable domain, remainder taken from reference TRBV7-2 and TRBJ2-7, is GAGVSQSPSNKVTEKGKDVELRCDPISGHTALYWYRQSLGQGLEFLIYFQGNSAPDKSGLPSDRFSAERTGGSVSTLTIQRTQQEDSAVYLCASSSRTGRAATYEQYFGPGTRLTVT.

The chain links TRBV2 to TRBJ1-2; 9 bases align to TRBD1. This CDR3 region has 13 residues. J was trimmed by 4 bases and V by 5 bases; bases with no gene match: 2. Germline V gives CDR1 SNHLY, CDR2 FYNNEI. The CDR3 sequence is CASSLQGAYGYTF. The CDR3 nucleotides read TGTGCCAGCAGTCTACAGGGGGCCTATGGCTACACCTTC. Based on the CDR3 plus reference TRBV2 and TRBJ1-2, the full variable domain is EPEVTQTPSHQVTQMGQEVILRCVPISNHLYFYWYRQILGQKVEFLVSFYNNEISEKSEIFDDQFSVERPDGSNFTLKIRSTKLEDSAMYFCASSLQGAYGYTFGSGTRLTVV.

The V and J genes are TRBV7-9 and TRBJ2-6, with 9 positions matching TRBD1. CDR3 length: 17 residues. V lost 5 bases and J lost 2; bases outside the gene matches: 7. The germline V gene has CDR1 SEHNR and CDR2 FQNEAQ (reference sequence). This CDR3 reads CASSQGQGNAGANVLTF. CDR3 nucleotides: TGTGCCAGCAGCCAGGGACAGGGAAATGCTGGGGCCAACGTCCTGACTTTC.

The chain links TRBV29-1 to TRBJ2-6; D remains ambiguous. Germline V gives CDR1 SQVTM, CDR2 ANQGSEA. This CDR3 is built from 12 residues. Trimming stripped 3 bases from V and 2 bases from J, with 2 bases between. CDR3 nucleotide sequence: TGCAGCGTTGAGACTGGGGCCAACGTCCTGACTTTC. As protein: CSVETGANVLTF.

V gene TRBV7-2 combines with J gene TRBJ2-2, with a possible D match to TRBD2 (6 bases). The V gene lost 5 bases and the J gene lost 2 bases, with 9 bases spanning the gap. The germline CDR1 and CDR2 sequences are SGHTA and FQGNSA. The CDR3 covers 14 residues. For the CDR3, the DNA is TGTGCCAGCAGCCGGGGACTTAACACCGGGGAGCTGTTTTTT. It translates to CASSRGLNTGELFF.

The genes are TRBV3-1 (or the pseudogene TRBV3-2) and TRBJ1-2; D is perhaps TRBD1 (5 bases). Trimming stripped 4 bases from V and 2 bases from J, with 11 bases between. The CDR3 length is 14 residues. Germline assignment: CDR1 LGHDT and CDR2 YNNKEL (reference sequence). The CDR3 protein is CASSPPGRNYGYTF. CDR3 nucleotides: TGTGCCAGCAGCCCCCCGGGACGGAACTATGGCTACACCTTC.

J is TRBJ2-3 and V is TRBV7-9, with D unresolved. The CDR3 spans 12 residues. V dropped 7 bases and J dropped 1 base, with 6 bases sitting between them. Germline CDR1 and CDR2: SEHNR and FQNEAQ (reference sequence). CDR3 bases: TGTGCCAGCAACATCGGCACAGATACGCAGTATTTT. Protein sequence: CASNIGTDTQYF.

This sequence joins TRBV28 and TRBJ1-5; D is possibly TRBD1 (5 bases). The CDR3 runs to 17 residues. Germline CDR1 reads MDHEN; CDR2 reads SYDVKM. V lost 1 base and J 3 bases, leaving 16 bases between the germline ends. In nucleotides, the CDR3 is TGTGCCAGCAGTTTATACGGGGGGGACCAGCCCAATCAGCCCCAGCATTTT. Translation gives CASSLYGGDQPNQPQHF.

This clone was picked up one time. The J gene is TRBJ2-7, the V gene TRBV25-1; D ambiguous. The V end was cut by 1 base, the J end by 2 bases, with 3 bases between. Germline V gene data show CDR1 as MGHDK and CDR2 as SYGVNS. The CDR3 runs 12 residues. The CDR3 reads CASSESAYEQYF. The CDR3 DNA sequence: TGTGCCAGCAGTGAATCCGCCTACGAGCAGTACTTC.

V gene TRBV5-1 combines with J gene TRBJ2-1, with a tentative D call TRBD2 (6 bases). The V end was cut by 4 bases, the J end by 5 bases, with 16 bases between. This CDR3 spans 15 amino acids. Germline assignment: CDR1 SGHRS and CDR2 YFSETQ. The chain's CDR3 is CASSPILARDNEQFF. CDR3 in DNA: TGCGCCAGCAGCCCCATACTAGCAAGGGACAATGAGCAGTTCTTC.

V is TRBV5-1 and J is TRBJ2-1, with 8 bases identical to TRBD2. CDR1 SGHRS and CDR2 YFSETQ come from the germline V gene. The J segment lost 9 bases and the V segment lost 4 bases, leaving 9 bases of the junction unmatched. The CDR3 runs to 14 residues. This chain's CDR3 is CASSNPGGGGEQFF. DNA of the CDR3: TGCGCCAGCAGCAACCCCGGGGGGGGCGGTGAGCAGTTCTTC.

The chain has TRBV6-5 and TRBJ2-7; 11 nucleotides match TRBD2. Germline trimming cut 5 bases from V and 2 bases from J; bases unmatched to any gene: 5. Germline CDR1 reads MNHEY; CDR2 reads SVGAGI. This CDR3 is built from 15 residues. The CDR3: CASSRGTSGTYEQYF. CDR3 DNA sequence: TGTGCCAGCAGTAGAGGGACTAGCGGTACCTACGAGCAGTACTTC.

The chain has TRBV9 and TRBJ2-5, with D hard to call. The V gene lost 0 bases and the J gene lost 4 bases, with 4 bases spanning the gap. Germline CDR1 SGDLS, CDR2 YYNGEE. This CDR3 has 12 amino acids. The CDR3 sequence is CASSVVGETQYF. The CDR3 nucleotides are TGTGCCAGCAGCGTAGTGGGAGAGACCCAGTACTTC.

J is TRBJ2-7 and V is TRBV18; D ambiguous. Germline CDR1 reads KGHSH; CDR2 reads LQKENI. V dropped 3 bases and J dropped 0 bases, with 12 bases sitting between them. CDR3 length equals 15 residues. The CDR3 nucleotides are TGTGCCAGCTCACCCCGAAGGGTAAGCTCCTACGAGCAGTACTTC. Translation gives CASSPRRVSSYEQYF.